The TCR beta chain under discussion was sequenced for a study of cytomegalovirus exposure and HLA in healthy donors. Study overall: Earlier findings included about 120 million unique TCR beta sequences obtained from some 180 million T cells. Findings of the study overall: Sequencing depth across donors, presence/absence analyses assumed, was roughly uniform.

Sampled while nominally healthy, donors likely had unrecorded immune exposures. Vbeta (60) and Jbeta (13) primers were used in the PCR. The data were produced by immunoSEQ multiplex PCR, yet TCRdb's version contains in-frame clones alone and is incomplete. The sample contains approximately 170,000 clones, roughly 70% of which appear only once. Germline-derived CDR1 and CDR2 are LGHNA and YNFKEQ. CDR3 length equals 15 residues. Trimming removed 0 bases from V and 0 bases from J, with 9 bases in between. This clone was found a few times. Its antigen is as yet unknown. The clonotype originates from a young woman in good health and CMV-seropositive. The specimen sequenced was PBMCs. The chain joins TRBV4-2 to TRBJ2-7; D not resolved. The CDR3 DNA reads TGTGCCAGCAGCCAAGATATCGGGTCCTCCTACGAGCAGTACTTC. As protein: CASSQDIGSSYEQYF.